A selection of T cell receptor beta chains follows, all from one sample in a study of technical replicates of blood from a few donors. TCRdb keeps only in-frame clones here, not all; method: immunoSEQ multiplex PCR. The profile shows about 79,000 clones, 90% to 95% of them singletons. The sequenced material came from T cells isolated from PBMCs. The receptors stem from a human donor in good health. Both conserved end residues are part of each CDR3. D genes are given only for firm matches.

d_call	v_call	j_call	cdr3_nt	cdr3_aa
TRBD1	TRBV15	TRBJ1-2	TGTGCCACCAGCAGGGGCATTAGGACAGGGCAGGGCTACACCTTC	CATSRGIRTGQGYTF
TRBD1	TRBV7-9	TRBJ1-5	TGTGCCAGCAGCCCGGGACAGGATAGCAATCAGCCCCAGCATTTT	CASSPGQDSNQPQHF
.	TRBV5-1	TRBJ2-4	TGCGCCAGCAGCTGGGCAGGAGGTGACAAAAACATTCAGTACTTC	CASSWAGGDKNIQYF
.	TRBV27	TRBJ2-4	TGTGCCAGCAGTTTAGATGCAGGGATTTTGGGCATTCAGTACTTC	CASSLDAGILGIQYF
TRBD1	TRBV18	TRBJ1-5	TGTGCCAGCTCACCAACAGGGGGTTATCAGCCCCAGCATTTT	CASSPTGGYQPQHF
.	TRBV19	TRBJ1-1	TGTGCCAGTAGTAGGGAAGGCGAGGGCGGGTCTGAAGCTTTCTTT	CASSREGEGGSEAFF
TRBD1	TRBV14	TRBJ1-2	TGTGCCAGCAGCCGGGGGACAGAAGGCTACACCTTC	CASSRGTEGYTF
.	TRBV27	TRBJ2-7	TGTGCCAGCAGCCTAGATAGCTCCTACTCCTCCTACGAGCAGTACTTC	CASSLDSSYSSYEQYF
TRBD2	TRBV5-6	TRBJ2-7	TGTGCCAGCACCGGAGGTCAGCGGGAGGCCCTCTCCTACGAGCAGTACTTC	CASTGGQREALSYEQYF
.	TRBV27	TRBJ2-3	TGTGCCAGCAGTTCGTTCAGGGGAGATACGCAGTATTTT	CASSSFRGDTQYF